One and the same sample provided the 9 T cell receptor beta chains below, sequenced in a study of cytomegalovirus exposure and HLA in healthy donors. PCR primers comprised 60 Vbeta and 13 Jbeta primers. Profiling relied on immunoSEQ multiplex PCR, and the TCRdb table lists in-frame clones only, not all of them. The sample holds some 130,000 clones, 80% seen once. Sequenced material: PBMCs. The receptor source for this set is a male donor in good health and CMV-seronegative.

The chain combines TRBV5-6 with TRBJ2-4; 8 positions agree with TRBD1. CDR3 length: 16 residues. Germline CDR1 is SGHDT and CDR2 is YYEEEE. Unmatched junction bases numbered 6, after V lost 2 bases and J lost 2 bases. CDR3 amino acids: CASSFNRGTTKNIQYF. CDR3 nucleotide sequence: TGTGCCAGCAGCTTCAACAGGGGGACCACCAAAAACATTCAGTACTTC.

This chain's CDR3 is CASSLGIAGSTDTQYF. CDR3 DNA sequence: TGCGCCAGCAGCTTGGGCATAGCGGGGTCCACAGATACGCAGTATTTT. This sequence joins TRBV5-1 and TRBJ2-3; 8 bases map to TRBD2. V shed 0 bases and J 2 bases; nucleotides not matched to a gene: 5. This CDR3 comprises 16 residues. From germline, CDR1 is SGHRS and CDR2 YFSETQ.

CDR3 region: CASSNRQEWYGYTF. CDR3 DNA sequence: TGTGCCAGCAGCAACCGACAGGAGTGGTATGGCTACACCTTC. The chain combines TRBV7-9 with TRBJ1-2, with D perhaps TRBD1 (6 bases). Germline lookup yields CDR1 SEHNR and CDR2 FQNEAQ (reference sequence). V was shortened by 5 bases and J by 5 bases, with 15 bases between the two germline ends. This CDR3 spans 14 amino acids.

The chain couples TRBV5-6 to TRBJ2-7, with D maybe TRBD1 (6 bases). V dropped 1 base and J dropped 0 bases, with 11 bases sitting between them. Germline lookup yields CDR1 SGHDT and CDR2 YYEEEE. CDR3 length equals 15 residues. In DNA, the CDR3 is TGTGCCAGCAGCTTGTTGACAGGTAACTCCTACGAGCAGTACTTC. This encodes CASSLLTGNSYEQYF.

The J gene is TRBJ2-7, the V gene TRBV18, with a tentative D call TRBD2 (6 bases). Looked up from germline, CDR1 is KGHSH and CDR2 is LQKENI. This CDR3 contains 15 residues. V was clipped by 6 bases and J by 0 bases, with 15 bases between them. The CDR3 is CASSPPGLNSYEQYF. Here the CDR3 DNA reads TGTGCCAGCTCTCCGCCGGGACTCAACTCCTACGAGCAGTACTTC.

This chain joins TRBV30 and TRBJ2-1, with TRBD2 identical over 11 bases. This CDR3 region has 17 residues. J was trimmed by 2 bases and V by 0 bases; bases with no gene match: 6. Per germline, CDR1 GTSNPN and CDR2 SVGIG (reference sequence). CDR3 bases: TGTGCCTGGAGTGTAGGCCTAGCGGGAGGAGCCTACAATGAGCAGTTCTTC. Translating it yields CAWSVGLAGGAYNEQFF.

V and J are TRBV9 and TRBJ1-1; no firm D call. Germline values: CDR1 SGDLS, CDR2 YYNGEE. V gave up 0 bases and J gave up 5 bases, with 11 bases separating them. CDR3 length: 14 residues. CDR3 nucleotide sequence: TGTGCCAGCAGCGTAGGTGGCGGATTGACTGAAGCTTTCTTT. Encoded protein: CASSVGGGLTEAFF.

In its sample, this clone was seen once. This chain links TRBV7-8 with TRBJ1-3, with TRBD1 matching 8 bases. V lost 6 bases and J lost 4; bases outside the gene matches: 8. From germline, CDR1 is SGHVS and CDR2 FQNEAQ. The CDR3 is made up of 15 amino acids. The CDR3 nucleotides read TGTGCCAGCAGTTCCGACAGGGGCAGGGGAAACACCATATATTTT. As protein: CASSSDRGRGNTIYF. The full variable domain, with the rest looked up from reference TRBV7-8 and TRBJ1-3, is GAGVSQSPRYKVAKRGQDVALRCDPISGHVSLFWYQQALGQGPEFLTYFQNEAQLDKSGLPSDRFFAERPEGSVSTLKIQRTQQEDSAVYLCASSSDRGRGNTIYFGEGSWLTVV.

The rearrangement links TRBV6-5 to TRBJ2-5, with a tentative D call TRBD2 (5 bases). Judging by the DNA end, TRBJ2-7 fits better; the J call may be wrong. CDR3 length: 12 residues. The V gene's germline CDR1 is MNHEY and CDR2 SVGAGI. The CDR3 loop is CASSPGVYEQYF. The CDR3 DNA sequence: TGTGCCAGCAGTCCCGGGGTATACGAGCAGTACTTC.